This entry lists 28 T cell receptor beta chains sequenced from one sample in a study of human T cells and chemical hapten exposure. MiXCR was run by TCRdb on the RACE reads, yielding one entry per CDR3 protein. The sample yields 55,000 to 80,000 distinct CDR3 sequences, about 10% seen once. The time point here: patch test 3, about 24 weeks after DPC sensitization. Specified treatment: therapeutic diphenylcyclopropenone sensitization with weekly scalp DPC. The sequenced sample was whole blood, obtained in connection with sensitization to the hapten diphenylcyclopropenone (DPC). All receptors derive from a woman aged 25 to 39 with alopecia areata. Some clones in this sample may be carry-over from other donors' samples.

V usage is TRBV7-6 and J usage is TRBJ2-5; possibly TRBD1 for D (7 bases). CDR1 SGHVS and CDR2 FNYEAQ come from the germline V gene. The CDR3 consists of 12 residues. V was shortened by 0 bases and J by 12 bases, with 11 bases between the two germline ends. CDR3 nucleotides: TGTGCCAGCAGCTTAGCGGCGGGACAGAAGTACTTC. Encoded protein: CASSLAAGQKYF.

This clonotype was counted at least ten times. The gene calls are TRBV4-2 and TRBJ2-6; D gene ambiguous. Trimming removed 4 bases at V and 1 base at J, with 14 bases between. This CDR3 is 17 amino acids long. Looked up from germline, CDR1 is LGHNA and CDR2 is YNFKEQ. The CDR3 nucleotides are TGTGCCAGCAGCCGCATGCTAAGGGATTCTGGGGCCAACGTCCTGACTTTC. The encoded protein is CASSRMLRDSGANVLTF.

In this sample, this clonotype turned up many times. The gene calls are TRBV7-2 and TRBJ2-5; D uncertain. The CDR3 runs 15 residues. V gave up 5 bases and J gave up 0 bases, with 13 bases separating them. Per germline, CDR1 SGHTA and CDR2 FQGNSA. The CDR3 sequence is CASSPGGPHQETQYF. The CDR3 nucleotides read TGTGCCAGCAGCCCCGGTGGGCCGCACCAAGAGACCCAGTACTTC.

This clonotype was recorded at least ten times. This chain links TRBV28 with TRBJ1-1; possibly TRBD1 for D (6 bases). This CDR3 contains 13 residues. Germline CDR1 reads MDHEN; CDR2 reads SYDVKM. Between the trimmed V and J ends, which lost 7 bases and 6 bases, there was a span of 15 bases. DNA of the CDR3: TGTGCCAGCACCACTCAGGGGCGGGCTGAAGCTTTCTTT. Its translation: CASTTQGRAEAFF.

This clonotype was seen more than once but under ten times. This rearrangement joins TRBV20-1 to TRBJ2-2; D ambiguous. V gave up 7 bases and J gave up 1 base, with 7 bases separating them. CDR1 is DFQATT and CDR2 is SNEGSKA in the germline V gene (reference sequence). The CDR3 consists of 12 residues. CDR3 sequence: CSGSKNTGELFF. Written as DNA, the CDR3 is TGCAGTGGTTCCAAGAACACCGGGGAGCTGTTTTTT.

This clonotype was counted a few times. The gene calls are TRBV20-1 and TRBJ2-7; the match to TRBD2 covers 8 bases. Germline lookup yields CDR1 DFQATT and CDR2 SNEGSKA (reference sequence). The CDR3 length is 13 residues. V shed 4 bases, J shed 5 bases, and the junction held 7 bases outside the gene matches. CDR3 loop: CSAISGAPHEQYF. The DNA for the CDR3 is TGCAGTGCTATTAGCGGGGCCCCCCACGAGCAGTACTTC.

This clonotype has just a few counts. This sequence joins TRBV28 and TRBJ2-7; tentative D call: TRBD1 (5 bases). The ends were cut back, 6 bases at V and 5 bases at J, with 14 bases in the middle. The germline V gene encodes CDR1 MDHEN and CDR2 SYDVKM. The length of the CDR3 is 13 residues. CDR3 nucleotides: TGTGCCAGCAGGCCCAGGGTAAGCGACGAGCAGTACTTC. The encoded protein is CASRPRVSDEQYF.

V gene TRBV21-1 combines with J gene TRBJ1-6. TRBV21-1 is a listed pseudogene. CDR3 length equals 18 residues. The CDR3 DNA follows: TGTGCCAGCAGCAAAAAAAAACCGGATACCAATCTTAATTCACCCCTCCACTTT. Encoded protein: CASSKKKPDTNLNSPLHF.

Ten or more counts support this clonotype. The chain couples TRBV6-6 to TRBJ1-5; 10 bases map to TRBD1. The V gene end was trimmed by 6 bases and the J gene end by 0 bases; junction bases not matched to a gene: 2. The CDR3 has 15 residues. CDR1 and CDR2 from the germline V gene are MNHNY and SVGAGI (reference sequence). In DNA, the CDR3 is TGTGCCAGCAGGGGGACAGGGGATAGCAATCAGCCCCAGCATTTT. Translating gives CASRGTGDSNQPQHF.

This clonotype was found many times. The chain employs TRBV4-1 and TRBJ2-7; perhaps TRBD1 as D (6 bases). The ends were cut back, 3 bases at V and 2 bases at J, with 14 bases in the middle. The CDR3 runs 15 residues. Germline CDR1 reads MGHRA; CDR2 reads YSYEKL. The CDR3 here is CASSQLQGKPYEQYF. CDR3 bases: TGCGCCAGCAGCCAGTTGCAGGGGAAACCCTACGAGCAGTACTTC.

This chain connects TRBV5-1 to TRBJ1-1; 8 nucleotides agree with TRBD1. The CDR3 is made up of 15 amino acids. Germline assignment: CDR1 SGHRS and CDR2 YFSETQ. The J segment lost 2 bases and the V segment lost 3 bases, leaving 6 bases of the junction unmatched. CDR3 sequence: CASSSLTGVNTEAFF. CDR3 sequence (DNA): TGCGCCAGCAGCTCCCTGACAGGGGTTAACACTGAAGCTTTCTTT.

This chain uses TRBV3-1 with TRBJ1-6; D unclear. The CDR3 has 13 residues. The germline V and J ends were trimmed by 0 bases and 10 bases, with 7 bases remaining between them. Germline assignment: CDR1 LGHDT and CDR2 YNNKEL (reference sequence). CDR3 protein: CASSQEIGSPLHF. CDR3 nucleotide sequence: TGTGCCAGCAGCCAAGAAATCGGATCACCCCTCCACTTT.

The genes are TRBV6-6 and TRBJ1-2; D remains unclear. Germline V gene data show CDR1 as MNHNY and CDR2 as SVGAGI (reference sequence). This CDR3 contains 13 residues. Trimming left V 7 bases short and J 6 bases short, with 15 bases between. CDR3 amino acids: CASNDDKWNGYTF. The CDR3 DNA reads TGTGCCAGCAACGATGACAAGTGGAATGGCTACACCTTC.

This clonotype was detected only a few times. This sequence joins TRBV20-1 and TRBJ2-2, with 7 bases aligning to TRBD2. The V segment lost 3 bases and the J segment 1 base; nucleotides outside the gene matches: 8. The CDR3 sequence is 16 residues long. The germline V gene encodes CDR1 DFQATT and CDR2 SNEGSKA (reference sequence). The CDR3 sequence: CSASGIGRKNTGELFF. Here the CDR3 DNA reads TGCAGTGCTAGCGGCATCGGGAGGAAGAACACCGGGGAGCTGTTTTTT.

This clonotype was seen a few times. This chain links TRBV15 with TRBJ2-6; no firm D call. Per the germline V gene, CDR1 is LNHNV and CDR2 is YYDKDF (reference sequence). The CDR3 runs to 16 residues. The V and J ends lost 0 bases and 0 bases respectively, with 6 bases between them. CDR3 bases: TGTGCCACCAGCAGAGATAGGGCCTCTGGGGCCAACGTCCTGACTTTC. Its protein is CATSRDRASGANVLTF.

The chain combines TRBV7-2 with TRBJ2-1; 10 bases are a match to TRBD2. Germline-derived CDR1 and CDR2 are SGHTA and FQGNSA. The CDR3 spans 15 residues. J lost 8 bases, V lost 6 bases, and 10 bases had no gene match. The CDR3 loop reads CASRQGALAGDEQFF. CDR3 nucleotides: TGTGCCAGCAGGCAGGGGGCCCTAGCGGGAGATGAGCAGTTCTTC.

The chain has TRBV29-1 and TRBJ2-1; 14 positions match TRBD2. Germline CDR1 reads SQVTM; CDR2 reads ANQGSEA. Trimming removed 2 bases from V and 10 bases from J; junction bases left unmatched: 4. The CDR3 is made up of 14 amino acids. The CDR3 sequence: CSVEWGLAGAEQFF. DNA for the CDR3: TGCAGCGTTGAATGGGGACTAGCGGGAGCAGAGCAGTTCTTC.

This clonotype was seen at least ten times. The junction departs from germline at one end; a sequencing error may be responsible. The chain is built from TRBV9 and TRBJ2-2; D unclear. CDR3 length: 13 residues. Looked up from germline, CDR1 is SGDLS and CDR2 is YYNGEE. CDR3 region: CASSVAPAGELFF. The CDR3 DNA follows: TGTGCCAGCAGCGTAGCTCCAGCCGGTGAGCTGTTTTTT.

This chain links TRBV7-9 with TRBJ1-1; the D is unclear. This CDR3 comprises 13 residues. Germline V lookup: CDR1 SEHNR, CDR2 FQNEAQ (reference sequence). The V gene lost 5 bases and the J gene lost 7 bases, with 14 bases spanning the gap. CDR3 protein: CASSERSGLEAFF. The DNA of the CDR3 is TGTGCCAGCAGCGAAAGAAGTGGCCTTGAAGCTTTCTTT.

This chain uses TRBV6-2 or TRBV6-3 with TRBJ2-2; D remains ambiguous. Trimming removed 2 bases from V and 8 bases from J, with 3 bases in between. Germline CDR1 is MNHEY and CDR2 is SVGEGT. The CDR3 totals 11 residues. The DNA of the CDR3 is TGTGCCAGCAGTTACCAGGGGGAGCTGTTTTTT. Its protein is CASSYQGELFF.

This clonotype has just a few counts. This sequence joins TRBV7-6 and TRBJ1-4; a weak D match, TRBD1 (5 bases). This CDR3 comprises 15 residues. Trimming removed 5 bases at V and 4 bases at J, with 14 bases between. CDR1 is SGHVS and CDR2 is FNYEAQ in the germline V gene. The CDR3 here is CASSPRPGDNEKLFF. CDR3 sequence (DNA): TGTGCCAGCAGCCCACGTCCGGGGGATAATGAAAAACTGTTTTTT.

This chain links TRBV14 with TRBJ1-4; D might be TRBD1 (5 bases). Germline V CDR1 and CDR2: SGHDN, FVKESK. The CDR3 loop spans 14 amino acids. Trimming removed 4 bases from V and 2 bases from J, with 8 bases in between. CDR3 bases: TGTGCCAGCAGCCCCCGACAGACTAATGAAAAACTGTTTTTT. This translates into CASSPRQTNEKLFF.

The table lists this clonotype with many counts. This chain connects TRBV14 to TRBJ1-6; unclear D gene. The V and J ends lost 2 bases and 14 bases respectively, with 10 bases between them. The CDR3 covers 12 residues. Germline V gene lookup returns CDR1 SGHDN and CDR2 FVKESK. The CDR3 sequence: CASSQNGRTLHF. CDR3 DNA sequence: TGTGCCAGCAGCCAAAACGGAAGGACCCTCCACTTT.

There are many counts of this clonotype. The chain joins TRBV6-5 to TRBJ2-2, with 11 bases aligning to TRBD2. The CDR3 consists of 14 residues. The V gene's germline CDR1 is MNHEY and CDR2 SVGAGI. With V trimmed by 6 bases and J by 5 bases, 2 bases remained unmatched. The CDR3 coding sequence is TGTGCCAGCAGAACTAGCGGGGGTACCGGGGAGCTGTTTTTT. Translating gives CASRTSGGTGELFF.

This clonotype was detected only a few times. The chain couples TRBV27 to TRBJ2-2, with 10 bases lining up with TRBD2. CDR3 length: 15 residues. Germline CDR1 is MNHEY and CDR2 is SMNVEV (reference sequence). Unmatched junction bases numbered 3, after V lost 1 base and J lost 7 bases. The CDR3 is CASSLWLAGDGELFF. The CDR3 DNA follows: TGTGCCAGCAGTTTATGGCTAGCGGGGGACGGGGAGCTGTTTTTT.

This clonotype has at least ten counts. The chain joins TRBV5-1 to TRBJ2-2; 8 bases agree with TRBD2. V shed 1 base and J 2 bases; nucleotides not matched to a gene: 1. This CDR3 spans 15 amino acids. The germline CDR1 and CDR2 sequences are SGHRS and YFSETQ. Here the CDR3 reads CASSLSGGNTGELFF. CDR3 nucleotides: TGCGCCAGCAGCTTGAGCGGGGGCAACACCGGGGAGCTGTTTTTT. Full variable domain (missing parts from reference TRBV5-1 and TRBJ2-2): KAGVTQTPRYLIKTRGQQVTLSCSPISGHRSVSWYQQTPGQGLQFLFEYFSETQRNKGNFPGRFSGRQFSNSRSEMNVSTLELGDSALYLCASSLSGGNTGELFFGEGSRLTVL.

This clonotype was observed a handful of times. In DNA, the CDR3 is TGTGCCAGCAGCGTAGGGACAGGAGTTACCTACGAGCAGTACTTC. It encodes CASSVGTGVTYEQYF. The chain combines TRBV7-6 with TRBJ2-7; TRBD1 matches at 8 bases. The CDR3 is made up of 15 amino acids. J was trimmed by 2 bases and V by 5 bases; bases with no gene match: 8. Germline V gives CDR1 SGHVS, CDR2 FNYEAQ.

This clonotype was recorded at least ten times. The rearrangement links TRBV29-1 to TRBJ1-2; D remains ambiguous. Trimming stripped 6 bases from V and 2 bases from J, with 13 bases between. The CDR3 consists of 13 residues. The V gene's germline CDR1 is SQVTM and CDR2 ANQGSEA. CDR3 region: CSVAGDLNYGYTF. The CDR3, as DNA: TGCAGCGTGGCGGGAGATCTAAACTATGGCTACACCTTC.